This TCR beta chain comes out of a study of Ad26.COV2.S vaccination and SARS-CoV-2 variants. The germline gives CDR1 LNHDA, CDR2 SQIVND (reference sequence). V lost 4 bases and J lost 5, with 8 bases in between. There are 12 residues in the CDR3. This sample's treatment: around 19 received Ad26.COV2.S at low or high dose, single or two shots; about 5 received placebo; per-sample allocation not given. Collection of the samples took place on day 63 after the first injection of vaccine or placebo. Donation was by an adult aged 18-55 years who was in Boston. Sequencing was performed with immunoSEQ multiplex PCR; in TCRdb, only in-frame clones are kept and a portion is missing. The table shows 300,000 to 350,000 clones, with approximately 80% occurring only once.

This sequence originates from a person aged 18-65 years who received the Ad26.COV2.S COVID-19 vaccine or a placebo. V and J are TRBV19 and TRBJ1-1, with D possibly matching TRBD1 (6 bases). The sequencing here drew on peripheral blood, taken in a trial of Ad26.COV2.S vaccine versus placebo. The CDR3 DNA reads TGTGCCAGTAGTACCCAGGGGACTGAAGCTTTCTTT. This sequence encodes CASSTQGTEAFF.